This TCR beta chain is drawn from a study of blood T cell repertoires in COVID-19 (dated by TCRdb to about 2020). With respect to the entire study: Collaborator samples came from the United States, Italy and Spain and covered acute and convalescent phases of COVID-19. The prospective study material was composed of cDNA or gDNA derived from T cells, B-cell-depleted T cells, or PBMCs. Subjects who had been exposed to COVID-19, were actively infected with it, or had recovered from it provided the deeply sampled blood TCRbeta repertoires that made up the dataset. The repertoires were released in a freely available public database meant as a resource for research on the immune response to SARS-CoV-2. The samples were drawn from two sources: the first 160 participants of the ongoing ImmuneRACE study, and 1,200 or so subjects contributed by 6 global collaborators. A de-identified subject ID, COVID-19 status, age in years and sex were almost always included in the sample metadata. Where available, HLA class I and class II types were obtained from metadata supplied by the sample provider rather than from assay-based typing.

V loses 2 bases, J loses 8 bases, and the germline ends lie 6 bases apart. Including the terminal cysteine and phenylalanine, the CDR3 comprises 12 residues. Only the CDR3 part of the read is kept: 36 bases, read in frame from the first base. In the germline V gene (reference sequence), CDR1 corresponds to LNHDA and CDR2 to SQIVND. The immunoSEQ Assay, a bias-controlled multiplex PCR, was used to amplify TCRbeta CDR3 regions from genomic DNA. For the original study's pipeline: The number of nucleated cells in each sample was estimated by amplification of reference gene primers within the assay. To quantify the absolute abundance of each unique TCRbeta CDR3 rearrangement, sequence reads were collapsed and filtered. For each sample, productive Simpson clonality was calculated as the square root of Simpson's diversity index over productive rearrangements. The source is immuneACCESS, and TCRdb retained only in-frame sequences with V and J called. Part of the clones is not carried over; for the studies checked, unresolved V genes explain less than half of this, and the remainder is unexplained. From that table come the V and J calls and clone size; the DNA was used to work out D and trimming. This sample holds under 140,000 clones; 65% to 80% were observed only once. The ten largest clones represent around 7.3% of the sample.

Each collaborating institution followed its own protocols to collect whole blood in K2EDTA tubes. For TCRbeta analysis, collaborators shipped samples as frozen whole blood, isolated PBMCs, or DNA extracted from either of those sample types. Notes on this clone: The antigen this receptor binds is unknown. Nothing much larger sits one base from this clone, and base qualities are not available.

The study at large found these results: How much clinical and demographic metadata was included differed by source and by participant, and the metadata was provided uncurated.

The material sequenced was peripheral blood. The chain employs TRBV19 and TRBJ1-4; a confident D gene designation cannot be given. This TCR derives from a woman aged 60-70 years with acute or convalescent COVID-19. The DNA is TGTGCCAGTAGTATACGTGGCGAAAAACTGTTTTTT. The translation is CASSIRGEKLFF.